The T cell receptor beta chain under discussion was sequenced for a study of T cell changes during pregnancy in multiple sclerosis. Sequenced by immunoSEQ multiplex PCR; TCRdb stores in-frame clones only, minus some. The table lists some 110,000 clones, around 90% of them singletons. Per germline, CDR1 MNHNS and CDR2 SASEGT. This CDR3 region has 15 residues. V lost 10 bases and J lost 7; bases outside the gene matches: 15. The sequencing here drew on peripheral blood, taken after pregnancy. The gene calls are TRBV6-1 and TRBJ1-5, with TRBD1 identical over 8 bases. This sequence was found in a female donor with multiple sclerosis, enrolled in a pregnancy study. This CDR3 is CATTLYGQGGQPQHF. The CDR3 nucleotides are TGTGCCACCACTCTTTACGGACAGGGCGGCCAGCCCCAGCATTTT.